Detailed here is one T cell receptor (beta chain). Its target is unknown. The source of the sample is a study of cytomegalovirus exposure and HLA in healthy donors. Study details: Around 77 million unique TCRs from HLA-typed donors made up an early data release.

Findings and limits, study-wide: V- and J-gene trimming in TCR beta was tied to a missense DCLRE1C variant by an analysis performed later. HLA restriction was apparent for most CMV-associated TCR beta chains in a later analysis. A later analysis reported that several of the most significant clusters appeared to be linked to common viral pathogens, among them Epstein-Barr virus.

V was pared by 3 bases and J by 1 base, with 9 bases between. There are 14 residues in the CDR3. Germline CDR1 is SGHTA and CDR2 is FQGNSA. PCR was performed using 60 Vbeta and 13 Jbeta primers. Here immunoSEQ multiplex PCR was the method, and the copy in TCRdb shows in-frame clones only, minus some. The sample consists of about 82,000 clones, around 70% of them appearing once. The sample was PBMCs. The receptor was isolated from a woman between 45 and 65 years old in good health and CMV-seropositive. The chain employs TRBV7-2 and TRBJ1-2; possible D gene TRBD1, 6 bases. The CDR3 here is CASSFDRFNYGYTF. The CDR3 DNA sequence: TGTGCCAGCAGCTTCGACAGGTTTAACTATGGCTACACCTTC. The full variable domain, with the rest looked up from reference TRBV7-2 and TRBJ1-2, is GAGVSQSPSNKVTEKGKDVELRCDPISGHTALYWYRQSLGQGLEFLIYFQGNSAPDKSGLPSDRFSAERTGGSVSTLTIQRTQQEDSAVYLCASSFDRFNYGYTFGSGTRLTVV.